The 7 T cell receptor beta chains below come from one sample, sequenced in a study of blood T cell repertoires in COVID-19. Here immunoSEQ multiplex PCR was the method, and the copy in TCRdb shows in-frame clones only, minus some. The sample has a few hundred thousand clones, roughly 88% seen once; the top ten hold 0.7% to 0.85%. Sequencing was performed on peripheral blood. All receptors derive from a woman in her thirties with acute or convalescent COVID-19.

The chain links TRBV27 to TRBJ2-5, with 8 bases identical to TRBD2. Germline lookup yields CDR1 MNHEY and CDR2 SMNVEV (reference sequence). Trimming took 5 bases from V and 4 from J; bases not matched to a gene: 9. The CDR3 is 15 residues long. The CDR3 DNA follows: TGTGCCAGCAGTCCGGCGGGGGGCGTTGGAGAGACCCAGTACTTC. Its translation is CASSPAGGVGETQYF.

The V call is TRBV12-3 or TRBV12-4, the J call TRBJ1-3, with D hard to call. The length of the CDR3 is 12 residues. Trimming shortened V by 6 bases and J by 7 bases, and 10 bases separated the two germline ends. DNA for the CDR3: TGTGCCAGCAGCTTGACGGGGAACACCATATATTTT. Translated: CASSLTGNTIYF.

The rearrangement joins TRBV15 to TRBJ2-7, with D perhaps TRBD1 (6 bases). Germline lookup yields CDR1 LNHNV and CDR2 YYDKDF (reference sequence). Trimming removed 7 bases at V and 2 bases at J, with 24 bases between. The CDR3 is 17 residues long. The CDR3 nucleotides read TGTGCCACCAAAAACAGGGCAACAGAATATATAACCTACGAGCAGTACTTC. This translates into CATKNRATEYITYEQYF.

This clone was seen only a few times. V is TRBV7-9 and J is TRBJ1-1; D is ambiguous. The CDR3 sequence is 12 residues long. V lost 1 base and J 6 bases, leaving 6 bases between the germline ends. In germline, CDR1 is SEHNR, CDR2 FQNEAQ (reference sequence). The CDR3 here is CASSLVIPEAFF. Here the CDR3 DNA reads TGTGCCAGCAGCTTAGTTATCCCTGAAGCTTTCTTT.

The rearrangement joins TRBV21-1 to TRBJ2-7; the listed D gene, TRBD2, was not tested against the DNA. TRBV21-1 is recorded as a pseudogene. The CDR3 consists of 15 residues. The CDR3 DNA reads as TGTGCCAGCAGCAAAGATAAGCGGGAGAAGTACGAGCAGTACTTC. Amino acids: CASSKDKREKYEQYF.

The chain uses TRBV18 and TRBJ1-3; D may be TRBD1 (6 bases). Between the trimmed V and J ends, which lost 2 bases and 3 bases, there was a span of 14 bases. The CDR3 covers 16 residues. Germline-derived CDR1 and CDR2 are KGHSH and LQKENI. The CDR3: CASSPGQGRIGNTIYF. The CDR3, as DNA: TGTGCCAGCTCACCAGGTCAGGGGCGCATTGGAAACACCATATATTTT.

This clone has just one count. This chain links TRBV6-2 or TRBV6-3 with TRBJ2-6, with D tentatively TRBD1 (6 bases). With 0 bases removed from V and 0 bases from J, the gap between germline ends came to 15 bases. The CDR3 spans 19 residues. Germline loops: CDR1 MNHEY, CDR2 SVGEGT. The CDR3 is CASSYSVGGRVSGANVLTF. CDR3 DNA sequence: TGTGCCAGCAGTTACTCGGTTGGGGGCCGAGTCTCTGGGGCCAACGTCCTGACTTTC.